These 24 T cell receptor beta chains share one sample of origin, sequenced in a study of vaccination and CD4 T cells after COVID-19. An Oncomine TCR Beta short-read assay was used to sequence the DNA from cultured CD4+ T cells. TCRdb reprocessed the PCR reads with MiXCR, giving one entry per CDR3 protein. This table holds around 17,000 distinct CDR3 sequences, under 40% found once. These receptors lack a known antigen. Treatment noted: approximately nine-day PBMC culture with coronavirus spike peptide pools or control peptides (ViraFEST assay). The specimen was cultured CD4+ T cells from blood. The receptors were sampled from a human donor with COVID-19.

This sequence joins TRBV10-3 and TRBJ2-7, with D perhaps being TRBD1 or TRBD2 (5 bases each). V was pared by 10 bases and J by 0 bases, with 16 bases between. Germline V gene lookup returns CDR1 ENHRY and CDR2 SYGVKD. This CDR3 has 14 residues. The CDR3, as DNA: TGTGCCACTTACCGGGACCGCAGCTCCTACGAGCAGTACTTC. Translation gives CATYRDRSSYEQYF.

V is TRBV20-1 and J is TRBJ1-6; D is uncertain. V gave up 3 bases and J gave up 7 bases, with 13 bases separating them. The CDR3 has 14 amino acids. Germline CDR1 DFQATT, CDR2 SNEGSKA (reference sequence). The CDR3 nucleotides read TGCAGTGCTAGCGCCCAAAACATCAATTCACCCCTCCACTTT. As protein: CSASAQNINSPLHF.

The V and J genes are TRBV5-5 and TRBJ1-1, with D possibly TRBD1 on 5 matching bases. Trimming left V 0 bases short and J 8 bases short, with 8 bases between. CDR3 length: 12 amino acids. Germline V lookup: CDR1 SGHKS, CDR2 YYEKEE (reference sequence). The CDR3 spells CASSLGQGEAFF. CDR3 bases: TGTGCCAGCAGCTTGGGGCAGGGAGAAGCTTTCTTT. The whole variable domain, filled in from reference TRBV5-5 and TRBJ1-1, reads DAGVTQSPTHLIKTRGQQVTLRCSPISGHKSVSWYQQVLGQGPQFIFQYYEKEERGRGNFPDRFSARQFPNYSSELNVNALLLGDSALYLCASSLGQGEAFFGQGTRLTVV.

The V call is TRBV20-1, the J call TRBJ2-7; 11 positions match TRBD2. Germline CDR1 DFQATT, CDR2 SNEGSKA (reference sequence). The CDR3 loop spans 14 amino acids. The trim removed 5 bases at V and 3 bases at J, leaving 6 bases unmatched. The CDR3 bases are TGCAGTGCTTGGGCCGGGACTAGCGGCTACGAGCAGTACTTC. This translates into CSAWAGTSGYEQYF.

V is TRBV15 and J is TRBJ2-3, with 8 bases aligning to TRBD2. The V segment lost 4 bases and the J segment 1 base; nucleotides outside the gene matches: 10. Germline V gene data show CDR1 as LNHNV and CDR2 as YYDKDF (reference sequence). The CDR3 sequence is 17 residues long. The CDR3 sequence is CATSNWATGGGTDTQYF. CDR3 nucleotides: TGTGCCACCAGCAACTGGGCGACGGGGGGGGGCACAGATACGCAGTATTTT.

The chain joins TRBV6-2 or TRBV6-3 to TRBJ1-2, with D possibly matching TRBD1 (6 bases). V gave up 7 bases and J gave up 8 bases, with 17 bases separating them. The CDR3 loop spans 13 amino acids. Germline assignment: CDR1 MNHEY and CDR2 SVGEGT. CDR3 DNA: TGTGCCAGCAAGACTTCCGGGGGGGCAGGCTACACCTTC. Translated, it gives CASKTSGGAGYTF.

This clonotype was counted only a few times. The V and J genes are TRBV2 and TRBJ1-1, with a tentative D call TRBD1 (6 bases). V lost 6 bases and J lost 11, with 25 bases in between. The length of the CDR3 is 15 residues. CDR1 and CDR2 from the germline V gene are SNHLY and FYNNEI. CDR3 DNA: TGTGCCAGCAGCAGCAGTACAGGGAACGGCCGAAGGGCTTTCTTT. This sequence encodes CASSSSTGNGRRAFF. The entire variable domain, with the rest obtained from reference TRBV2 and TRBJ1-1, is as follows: EPEVTQTPSHQVTQMGQEVILRCVPISNHLYFYWYRQILGQKVEFLVSFYNNEISEKSEIFDDQFSVERPDGSNFTLKIRSTKLEDSAMYFCASSSSTGNGRRAFFGQGTRLTVV.

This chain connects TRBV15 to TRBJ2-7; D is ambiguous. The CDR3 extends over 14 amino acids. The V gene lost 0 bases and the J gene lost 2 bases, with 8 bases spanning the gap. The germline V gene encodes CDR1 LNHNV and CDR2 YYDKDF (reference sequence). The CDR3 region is CATSREAGAYEQYF. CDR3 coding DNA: TGTGCCACCAGCAGAGAGGCAGGCGCCTACGAGCAGTACTTC.

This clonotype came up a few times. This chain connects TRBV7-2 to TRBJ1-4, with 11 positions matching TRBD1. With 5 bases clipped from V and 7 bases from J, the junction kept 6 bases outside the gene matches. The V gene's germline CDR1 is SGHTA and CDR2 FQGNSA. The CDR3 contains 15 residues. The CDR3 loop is CASSPAGTGGEKLFF. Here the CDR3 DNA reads TGTGCCAGCAGCCCCGCCGGGACAGGGGGTGAAAAACTGTTTTTT.

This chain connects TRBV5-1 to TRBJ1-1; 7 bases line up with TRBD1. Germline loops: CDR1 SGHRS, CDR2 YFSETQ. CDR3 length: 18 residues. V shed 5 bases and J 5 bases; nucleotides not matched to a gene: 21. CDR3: CASSLTPPGQIPETEAFF. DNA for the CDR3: TGCGCCAGCAGTCTTACTCCCCCGGGACAGATTCCTGAGACTGAAGCTTTCTTT.

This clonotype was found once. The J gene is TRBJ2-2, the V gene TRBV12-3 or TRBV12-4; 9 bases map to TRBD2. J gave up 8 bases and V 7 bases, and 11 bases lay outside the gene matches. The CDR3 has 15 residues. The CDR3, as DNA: TGTGCCAGCACCGAGGCGGGGGGGCCCAGAGGGGAGCTGTTTTTT. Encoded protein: CASTEAGGPRGELFF.

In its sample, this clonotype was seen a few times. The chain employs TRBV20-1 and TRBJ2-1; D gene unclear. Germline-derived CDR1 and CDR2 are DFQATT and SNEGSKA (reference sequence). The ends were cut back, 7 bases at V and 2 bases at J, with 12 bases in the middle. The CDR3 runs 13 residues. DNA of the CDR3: TGCAGTGTCACGCCGCGCGCCTACAATGAGCAGTTCTTC. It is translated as CSVTPRAYNEQFF.

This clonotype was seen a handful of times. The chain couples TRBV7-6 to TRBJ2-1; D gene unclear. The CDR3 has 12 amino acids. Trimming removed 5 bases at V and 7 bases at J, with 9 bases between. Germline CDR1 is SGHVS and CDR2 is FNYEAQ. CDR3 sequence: CASSLDINEQFF. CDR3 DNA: TGTGCCAGCAGCCTAGACATTAATGAGCAGTTCTTC. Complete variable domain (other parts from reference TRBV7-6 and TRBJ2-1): GAGVSQSPRYKVTKRGQDVALRCDPISGHVSLYWYRQALGQGPEFLTYFNYEAQQDKSGLPNDRFSAERPEGSISTLTIQRTEQRDSAMYRCASSLDINEQFFGPGTRLTVL.

The CDR3 spells CASSHSRSSYEQYF. CDR3 nucleotide sequence: TGCGCCAGCAGCCACTCACGGAGTTCCTACGAGCAGTACTTC. The chain carries TRBV4-3 and TRBJ2-7; no definite D call. This CDR3 has 14 residues. Looked up from germline, CDR1 is LGHNA and CDR2 is YSLEER. V shed 3 bases and J shed 1 base, with 10 bases lying between them.

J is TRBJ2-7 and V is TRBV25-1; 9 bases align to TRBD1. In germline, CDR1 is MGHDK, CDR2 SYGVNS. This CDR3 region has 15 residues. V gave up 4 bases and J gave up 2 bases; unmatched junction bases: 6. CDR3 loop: CASSVGQGTTYEQYF. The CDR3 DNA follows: TGTGCCAGCAGTGTAGGACAGGGGACAACCTACGAGCAGTACTTC.

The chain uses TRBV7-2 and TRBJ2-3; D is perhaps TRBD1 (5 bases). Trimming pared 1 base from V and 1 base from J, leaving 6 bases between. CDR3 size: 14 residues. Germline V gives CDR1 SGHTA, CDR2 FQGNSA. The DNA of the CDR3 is TGTGCCAGCAGCTTAGTGGGGCGCACAGATACGCAGTATTTT. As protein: CASSLVGRTDTQYF.

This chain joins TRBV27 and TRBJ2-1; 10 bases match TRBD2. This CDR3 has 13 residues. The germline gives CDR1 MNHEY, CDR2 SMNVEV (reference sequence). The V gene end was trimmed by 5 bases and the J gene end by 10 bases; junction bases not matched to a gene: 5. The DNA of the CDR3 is TGTGCCAGCAGTCCCCGGACTAGCGGAGAGCAGTTCTTC. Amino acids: CASSPRTSGEQFF.

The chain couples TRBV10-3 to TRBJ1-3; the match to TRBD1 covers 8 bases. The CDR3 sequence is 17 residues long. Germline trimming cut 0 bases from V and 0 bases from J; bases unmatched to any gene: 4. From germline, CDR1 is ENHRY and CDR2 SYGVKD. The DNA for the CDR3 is TGTGCCATCAGTGAGTCTCGGACAGGGAGCTCTGGAAACACCATATATTTT. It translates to CAISESRTGSSGNTIYF.

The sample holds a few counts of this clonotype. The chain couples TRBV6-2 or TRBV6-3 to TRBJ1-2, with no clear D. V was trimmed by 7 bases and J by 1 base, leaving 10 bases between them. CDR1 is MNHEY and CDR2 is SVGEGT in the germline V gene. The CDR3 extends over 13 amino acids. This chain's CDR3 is CASTDGGNYGYTF. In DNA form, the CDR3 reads TGTGCCAGCACCGACGGTGGTAACTATGGCTACACCTTC.

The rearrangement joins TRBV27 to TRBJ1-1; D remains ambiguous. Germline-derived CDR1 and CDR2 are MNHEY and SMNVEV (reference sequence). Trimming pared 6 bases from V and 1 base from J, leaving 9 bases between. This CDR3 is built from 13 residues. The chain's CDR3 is CASRVASNTEAFF. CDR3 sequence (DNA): TGTGCCAGCAGAGTAGCCTCGAACACTGAAGCTTTCTTT.

CDR3 in amino acids: CASNHPRPSNQPQHF. The CDR3 DNA reads TGTGCCAGCAACCACCCGCGGCCGAGCAATCAGCCCCAGCATTTT. The V and J genes are TRBV6-1 and TRBJ1-5; D not resolved. CDR1 and CDR2 (germline): MNHNS, SASEGT. There are 15 residues in the CDR3. V lost 7 bases and J 1 base, leaving 14 bases between the germline ends.

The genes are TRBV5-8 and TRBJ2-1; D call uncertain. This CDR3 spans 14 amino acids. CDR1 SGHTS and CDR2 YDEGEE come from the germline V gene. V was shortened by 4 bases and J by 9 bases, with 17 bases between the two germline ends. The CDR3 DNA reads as TGTGCCAGCAGCCCTGGCTTGCTTGGAAGTGAGCAGTTCTTC. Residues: CASSPGLLGSEQFF. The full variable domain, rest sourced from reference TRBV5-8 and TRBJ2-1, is EAGVTQSPTHLIKTRGQQATLRCSPISGHTSVYWYQQALGLGLQFLLWYDEGEERNRGNFPPRFSGRQFPNYSSELNVNALELEDSALYLCASSPGLLGSEQFFGPGTRLTVL.

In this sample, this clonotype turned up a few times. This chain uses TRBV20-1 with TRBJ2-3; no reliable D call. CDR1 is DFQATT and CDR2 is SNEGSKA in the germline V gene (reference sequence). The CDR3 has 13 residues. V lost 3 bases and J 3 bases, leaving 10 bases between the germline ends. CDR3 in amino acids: CSASGGSTDTQYF. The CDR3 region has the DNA TGCAGTGCTAGTGGCGGAAGTACAGATACGCAGTATTTT.

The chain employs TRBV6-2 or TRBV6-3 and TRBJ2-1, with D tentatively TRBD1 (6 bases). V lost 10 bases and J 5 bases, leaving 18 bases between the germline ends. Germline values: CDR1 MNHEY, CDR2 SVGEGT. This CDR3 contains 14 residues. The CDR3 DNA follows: TGTGCCACCAGGGGTGGTGGAACTAACAATGAGCAGTTCTTC. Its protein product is CATRGGGTNNEQFF.